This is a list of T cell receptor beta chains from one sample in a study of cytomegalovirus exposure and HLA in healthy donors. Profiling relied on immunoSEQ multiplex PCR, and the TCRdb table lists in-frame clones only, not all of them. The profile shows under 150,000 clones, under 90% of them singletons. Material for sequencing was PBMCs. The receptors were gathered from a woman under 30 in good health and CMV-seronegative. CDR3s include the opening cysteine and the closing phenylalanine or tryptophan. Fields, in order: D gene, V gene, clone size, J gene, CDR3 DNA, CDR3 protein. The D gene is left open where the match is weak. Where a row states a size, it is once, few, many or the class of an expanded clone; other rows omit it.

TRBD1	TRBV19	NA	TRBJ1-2	TGTGCCAGTAGTTTGACAGGGACCGGCTACACCTTC	CASSLTGTGYTF
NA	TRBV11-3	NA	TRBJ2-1	TGTGCCAGCAGCTTAGATCCATACAATGAGCAGTTCTTC	CASSLDPYNEQFF
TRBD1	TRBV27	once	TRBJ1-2	TGTGCCAGCAGTTATCGACCGCGGGACAGGGAGACTACTAACTATGGCTACACCTTC	CASSYRPRDRETTNYGYTF
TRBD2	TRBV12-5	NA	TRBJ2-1	TGTGCTAGTGGTGCACCCGGGACTACGCTAGGGGAGCAGTTCTTC	CASGAPGTTLGEQFF
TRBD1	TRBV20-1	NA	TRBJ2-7	TGCAGTGCCCGGACAGGCTACGAGCAGTACTTC	CSARTGYEQYF
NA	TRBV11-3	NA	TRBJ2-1	TGTGCCAGCAGCGGGCGGGGGCCTGACAATGAGCAGTTCTTC	CASSGRGPDNEQFF
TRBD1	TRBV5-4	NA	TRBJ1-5	TGTGCCAGCAGCTTGGGGACAGGGAGCAATCAGCCCCAGCATTTT	CASSLGTGSNQPQHF
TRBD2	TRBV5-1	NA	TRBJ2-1	TGCGCCAGCAGCTTTAGGAGCGGGATCGAGGATGAGCAGTTCTTC	CASSFRSGIEDEQFF
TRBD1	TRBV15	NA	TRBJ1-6	TGTGCCGCCAGCAGAAAGACAGGGGAGGGTAATTCACCCCTCCACTTT	CAASRKTGEGNSPLHF
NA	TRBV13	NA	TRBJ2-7	TGTGCCAGCAGCGGTAACTTCATCGAGAAATCGCGGGAGCAGTACTTC	CASSGNFIEKSREQYF